Presented here are 25 T cell receptor beta chains from one specimen sequenced in a study of persistence of HIV-infected CD4 T cells. This was the immunoSEQ version 4 assay in survey mode. Generated by immunoSEQ multiplex PCR, the TCRdb table keeps only in-frame clones and is missing some. Here the sample spans about 20,000 clones, 75% to 80% being singletons. Lysates of CMV-infected fibroblasts at 10 ug/mL stimulated these cells. CD4+ T cells upregulating both CD40 ligand and CD69 were sorted as responding cells. No antigens are known for them. Sequencing was performed on CD4+ T cells sorted from PBMCs after approximately 18-hour stimulation, taken from a patient who received antiretroviral therapy. The receptors were sampled from an adult man with HIV who was CMV-seropositive.

This rearrangement joins TRBV19 to TRBJ1-2; D not certain. With 5 bases removed from V and 7 bases from J, the gap between germline ends came to 5 bases. The CDR3 loop spans 10 amino acids. Germline CDR1 is LNHDA and CDR2 is SQIVND (reference sequence). Written as DNA, the CDR3 is TGTGCCAGTAGTGGGGTTGGCTACACCTTC. This codes for CASSGVGYTF.

The V call is TRBV12-3 or TRBV12-4, the J call TRBJ2-2; D ambiguous. The CDR3 is 11 residues long. The V gene lost 6 bases and the J gene lost 2 bases, with 1 base spanning the gap. CDR3 in amino acids: CASSNTGELFF. The CDR3 bases are TGTGCCAGCAGCAACACCGGGGAGCTGTTTTTT.

The rearrangement links TRBV9 to TRBJ2-2; D is uncertain. The CDR3 sequence is 15 residues long. Germline V gene lookup returns CDR1 SGDLS and CDR2 YYNGEE. V shed 1 base and J shed 2 bases, with 9 bases lying between them. The CDR3 sequence is CASSVTVSNTGELFF. CDR3 DNA: TGTGCCAGCAGCGTAACAGTGTCAAACACCGGGGAGCTGTTTTTT.

J is TRBJ1-1 and V is TRBV28, with 7 bases that match TRBD1. This CDR3 spans 15 amino acids. With V trimmed by 6 bases and J by 3 bases, 10 bases remained unmatched. Germline assignment: CDR1 MDHEN and CDR2 SYDVKM. The CDR3 DNA sequence: TGTGCCAGCAGCTCTAACAGGGGCTATTACACTGAAGCTTTCTTT. Translated: CASSSNRGYYTEAFF. The full variable domain, in which reference TRBV28 and TRBJ1-1 provide the parts outside the CDR3, is DVKVTQSSRYLVKRTGEKVFLECVQDMDHENMFWYRQDPGLGLRLIYFSYDVKMKEKGDIPEGYSVSREKKERFSLILESASTNQTSMYLCASSSNRGYYTEAFFGQGTRLTVV.

There are a few counts of this clone. This chain joins TRBV3-1 (or the pseudogene TRBV3-2) and TRBJ1-4; the D gene is possibly TRBD1 (5 bases). V shed 4 bases and J shed 8 bases, with 14 bases lying between them. The CDR3 consists of 14 residues. Germline V gene sequence: CDR1 LGHDT, CDR2 YNNKEL (reference sequence). The CDR3 DNA follows: TGTGCCAGCAGCCTTCAGACCCGGGGGGAAAAACTGTTTTTT. Its protein product is CASSLQTRGEKLFF.

CDR3 in amino acids: CASSDEDNQPQHF. In nucleotides, the CDR3 is TGTGCCAGCAGCGACGAAGACAATCAGCCCCAGCATTTT. The chain couples TRBV6-5 to TRBJ1-5; D is unclear. Germline values: CDR1 MNHEY, CDR2 SVGAGI. CDR3 length: 13 amino acids. The V and J ends lost 6 bases and 3 bases respectively, with 9 bases between them.

The chain recombines TRBV5-1 with TRBJ2-3; no firm D call. This CDR3 has 12 residues. Germline CDR1 SGHRS, CDR2 YFSETQ. V was clipped by 7 bases and J by 3 bases, with 9 bases between them. The chain's CDR3 is CASGPATDTQYF. The CDR3, as DNA: TGCGCCAGCGGCCCCGCGACAGATACGCAGTATTTT.

The rearrangement links TRBV27 to TRBJ1-4, with a possible D match to TRBD1 (5 bases). V gave up 5 bases and J gave up 7 bases, with 14 bases separating them. CDR1 and CDR2 (germline): MNHEY, SMNVEV (reference sequence). The CDR3 spans 14 residues. For the CDR3, the DNA is TGTGCCAGCAGTCGGGGGGATGGGGTTGAAAAACTGTTTTTT. The encoded protein is CASSRGDGVEKLFF.

The genes are TRBV7-8 and TRBJ2-3; 11 bases are shared with TRBD2. This CDR3 contains 15 residues. V was pared by 6 bases and J by 4 bases, with 6 bases of the junction left unmatched. Germline V gene sequence: CDR1 SGHVS, CDR2 FQNEAQ. Written as DNA, the CDR3 is TGTGCCAGCAGATTTAGCGGGGGGGCAGCAGATACGCAGTATTTT. Translated, it gives CASRFSGGAADTQYF. The entire variable domain, with the rest obtained from reference TRBV7-8 and TRBJ2-3, is as follows: GAGVSQSPRYKVAKRGQDVALRCDPISGHVSLFWYQQALGQGPEFLTYFQNEAQLDKSGLPSDRFFAERPEGSVSTLKIQRTQQEDSAVYLCASRFSGGAADTQYFGPGTRLTVL.

This clone was counted a single time. The J gene is TRBJ2-3, the V gene TRBV10-3; TRBD2 agrees at 7 bases. The germline V gene encodes CDR1 ENHRY and CDR2 SYGVKD. The CDR3 is 13 amino acids. Trimming at V came to 8 bases and at J to 4 bases, leaving 6 bases not matched to a gene. CDR3: CAIGRGLADTQYF. CDR3 DNA sequence: TGTGCCATCGGGAGGGGTCTAGCAGATACGCAGTATTTT.

The CDR3 coding sequence is TGCGCCAGCAGTCCCATGGGGTATGAGCAGTTCTTC. Encoded protein: CASSPMGYEQFF. The chain links TRBV10-2 to TRBJ2-1; D is unclear. Germline values: CDR1 WSHSY, CDR2 SAAADI. The CDR3 has 12 residues. The V end lost 5 bases, the J end lost 8 bases, and 10 bases lay between the germline ends.

The chain has TRBV6-1 and TRBJ1-2; possible D gene TRBD1, 5 bases. Per germline, CDR1 MNHNS and CDR2 SASEGT. Trimming pared 0 bases from V and 7 bases from J, leaving 15 bases between. The CDR3 covers 15 residues. DNA of the CDR3: TGTGCCAGCAGTGAAGCGGGGGGAGCCTTCCGTGGCTACACCTTC. Translated: CASSEAGGAFRGYTF.

This sequence joins TRBV7-9 and TRBJ2-3; D remains unclear. The CDR3 is 13 residues long. Germline assignment: CDR1 SEHNR and CDR2 FQNEAQ (reference sequence). V dropped 1 base and J dropped 2 bases, with 4 bases sitting between them. The DNA of the CDR3 is TGTGCCAGCAGCTTAGGGACCACAGATACGCAGTATTTT. It yields the protein CASSLGTTDTQYF.

V is TRBV28 and J is TRBJ2-2; maybe TRBD1 (6 bases). V lost 8 bases, J lost 4 bases, and 14 bases lay in between. The CDR3 contains 14 residues. The germline V gene encodes CDR1 MDHEN and CDR2 SYDVKM. The CDR3 protein is CASSQGLLTGELFF. The DNA for the CDR3 is TGTGCCAGCTCACAGGGCCTCCTCACCGGGGAGCTGTTTTTT.

This chain joins TRBV12-3 or TRBV12-4 and TRBJ1-3; no definite D call. V lost 11 bases and J 2 bases, leaving 13 bases between the germline ends. This CDR3 is built from 13 residues. CDR3: CASRQGPGNTIYF. CDR3 nucleotides: TGTGCCTCCCGACAAGGCCCTGGAAACACCATATATTTT.

The V gene is TRBV5-1, the J gene TRBJ1-1; no clear D. The CDR3 covers 13 residues. Germline CDR1 is SGHRS and CDR2 is YFSETQ. V was clipped by 0 bases and J by 6 bases, with 9 bases between them. CDR3 DNA sequence: TGCGCCAGCAGCTTGGGGAGAGCGGCTGAAGCTTTCTTT. Protein sequence: CASSLGRAAEAFF.

The rearrangement uses TRBV5-1 and TRBJ1-5; D gene ambiguous. V lost 0 bases and J 4 bases, leaving 8 bases between the germline ends. In germline, CDR1 is SGHRS, CDR2 YFSETQ. The CDR3 runs 14 residues. The CDR3 protein is CASSLGPENQPQHF. In DNA, the CDR3 is TGCGCCAGCAGCTTGGGACCGGAGAATCAGCCCCAGCATTTT.

The chain recombines TRBV19 with TRBJ2-7; 7 bases are a match to TRBD1. There are 15 residues in the CDR3. Trimming at V came to 4 bases and at J to 7 bases, leaving 13 bases not matched to a gene. The germline V gene has CDR1 LNHDA and CDR2 SQIVND (reference sequence). In DNA form, the CDR3 reads TGTGCCAGTAGTACTACTGGGGACAGTTTCAAGGAGCAGTACTTC. Its protein is CASSTTGDSFKEQYF.

The V gene is TRBV19, the J gene TRBJ2-5, with 9 bases identical to TRBD1. CDR3 length equals 13 residues. The germline gives CDR1 LNHDA, CDR2 SQIVND (reference sequence). Unmatched junction bases numbered 2, after V lost 4 bases and J lost 5 bases. CDR3 sequence reads: CASSKDRGETQYF. CDR3 in DNA: TGTGCCAGTAGTAAGGACAGGGGCGAGACCCAGTACTTC. Full variable domain (missing parts from reference TRBV19 and TRBJ2-5): DGGITQSPKYLFRKEGQNVTLSCEQNLNHDAMYWYRQDPGQGLRLIYYSQIVNDFQKGDIAEGYSVSREKKESFPLTVTSAQKNPTAFYLCASSKDRGETQYFGPGTRLLVL.

On this clone: Other DNA variants within this sample encode the same CDR3. This chain connects TRBV24-1 to TRBJ2-2; 8 positions match TRBD1. Per the germline V gene, CDR1 is KGHDR and CDR2 is SFDVKD. The CDR3 is 14 amino acids. Trimming cost V 8 bases and J 3 bases; bases outside gene matches: 4. In nucleotides, the CDR3 is TGTGCCACCACTGGACAGGGAGACACCGGGGAGCTGTTTTTT. It translates to CATTGQGDTGELFF.

The chain is built from TRBV19 and TRBJ2-3, with a weak D call TRBD2 (6 bases). The CDR3 has 15 residues. Germline lookup yields CDR1 LNHDA and CDR2 SQIVND (reference sequence). Trimming pared 4 bases from V and 3 bases from J, leaving 14 bases between. The CDR3 region is CASSTGRGWTDTQYF. The CDR3 DNA sequence: TGTGCCAGTAGTACAGGGCGGGGCTGGACAGATACGCAGTATTTT.

This clone was observed a single time. The V call is TRBV18, the J call TRBJ1-2; no firm D call. CDR3 length: 14 residues. Deletions cut 4 bases from V and 7 bases from J, with 16 bases between. CDR1 is KGHSH and CDR2 is LQKENI in the germline V gene. CDR3 amino acids: CASSLGSDKAGYTF. CDR3 nucleotide sequence: TGTGCCAGCTCACTGGGGAGCGATAAGGCTGGCTACACCTTC.

This chain links TRBV11-2 with TRBJ2-1, with 13 positions matching TRBD2. The CDR3 is made up of 18 amino acids. Trimming cost V 5 bases and J 0 bases; bases outside gene matches: 7. CDR1 is SGHAT, CDR2 FQNNGV, per germline. For the CDR3, the DNA is TGTGCCAGCAGCACCGGGACTAGCGGGATTTACTCCTACAATGAGCAGTTCTTC. It translates to CASSTGTSGIYSYNEQFF.

This chain joins TRBV6-5 and TRBJ2-2; tentative D call: TRBD1 (5 bases). CDR3 length equals 15 residues. V lost 5 bases to trimming and J lost 7 bases, with 17 bases between them. Per the germline V gene, CDR1 is MNHEY and CDR2 is SVGAGI. CDR3 protein: CASSPVYQGSGELFF. CDR3 nucleotide sequence: TGTGCCAGCAGTCCAGTCTATCAGGGTAGCGGGGAGCTGTTTTTT.

This clone has more than one count but fewer than ten. The chain carries TRBV2 and TRBJ2-2; D not resolved. Germline V gives CDR1 SNHLY, CDR2 FYNNEI. The CDR3 covers 12 residues. V gave up 6 bases and J gave up 5 bases, with 7 bases separating them. The CDR3 is CASRGDTGELFF. As DNA, the CDR3 is TGTGCCAGCAGGGGCGATACCGGGGAGCTGTTTTTT.